The present TCR beta chain was sequenced within a study of T-cell reconstitution after alpha-beta-depleted transplantation in children. Preparation of the TCRbeta library used unique molecular identifiers. TCRdb re-called the PCR reads through MiXCR, storing one row per CDR3 protein. This sample carries around 200,000 distinct CDR3 sequences, approximately 9% of them seen once, and the ten largest clones take 5% to 7%. V gave up 3 bases and J gave up 0 bases, with 13 bases separating them. Germline CDR1 reads SGHKS; CDR2 reads YYEKEE (reference sequence). This CDR3 has 15 residues. The clonotype comes from a human donor who donated a stem cell graft to a child with acute lymphoblastic leukemia. The chain uses TRBV5-5 and TRBJ2-7; possible D gene TRBD1, 5 bases. Specimen: PBMCs from the stem cell graft donor, collected from the stem cell graft. The CDR3 spells CASSSNRIYSYEQYF. In DNA form, the CDR3 reads TGTGCCAGCAGCTCTAACAGGATCTACTCCTACGAGCAGTACTTC. The whole variable domain, filled in from reference TRBV5-5 and TRBJ2-7, reads DAGVTQSPTHLIKTRGQQVTLRCSPISGHKSVSWYQQVLGQGPQFIFQYYEKEERGRGNFPDRFSARQFPNYSSELNVNALLLGDSALYLCASSSNRIYSYEQYFGPGTRLTVT.